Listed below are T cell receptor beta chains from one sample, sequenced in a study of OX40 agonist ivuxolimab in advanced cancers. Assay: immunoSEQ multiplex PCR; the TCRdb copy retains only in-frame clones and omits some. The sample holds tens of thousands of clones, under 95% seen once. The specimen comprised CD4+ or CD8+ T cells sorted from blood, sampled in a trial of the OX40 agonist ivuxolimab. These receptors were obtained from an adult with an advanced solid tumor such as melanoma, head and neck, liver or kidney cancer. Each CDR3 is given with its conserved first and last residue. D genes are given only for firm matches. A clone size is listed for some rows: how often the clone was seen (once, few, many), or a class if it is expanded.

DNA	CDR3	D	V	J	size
TGTGCCAGCAGTCACCGGGAGGCAGTTGGTGAAAAACTGTTTTTT	CASSHREAVGEKLFF	.	TRBV6-5	TRBJ1-4	.
TGTGCCAGCAGCTTAGGGGGGATGAACACTGAAGCTTTCTTT	CASSLGGMNTEAFF	.	TRBV11-2	TRBJ1-1	.
TGCGCCAGCAGCCCGGACGTCCTCGGAAGGGCCGTCTATGGCTACACCTTC	CASSPDVLGRAVYGYTF	.	TRBV5-1	TRBJ1-2	.
TGTGCCAGCAGCGTAGGTGGGCATTTGGGTGATACGCAGTATTTT	CASSVGGHLGDTQYF	.	TRBV9	TRBJ2-3	.
TGTGCCAGCAGCTTGTGGAGCTCTGGAAACACCATATATTTT	CASSLWSSGNTIYF	.	TRBV5-5	TRBJ1-3	.
TGTGCCAGCAGCCCCGGAACTGGGGCCAACGTCCTGACTTTC	CASSPGTGANVLTF	.	TRBV11-2	TRBJ2-6	.
TGTGCCAGCAGCAAGACAGAATCCTACGAGCAGTACTTC	CASSKTESYEQYF	.	TRBV11-3	TRBJ2-7	.
TGTGCCACCGCCGGGGTAGCGGGACACAGCTCCTACAATGAGCAGTTCTTC	CATAGVAGHSSYNEQFF	TRBD2	TRBV19	TRBJ2-1	.
TGCGCCAGTAGCGAGGGGCCGAGCTACACCTTC	CASSEGPSYTF	.	TRBV4-1	TRBJ1-2	.
TGCGCCAGCTCTAGCGGGGCCTACAATGAGCAGTTCTTC	CASSSGAYNEQFF	TRBD2	TRBV10-2	TRBJ2-1	.
TGTGCCAGCAGCGCCGGACAGGGGTCCGACGAGCAGTACTTC	CASSAGQGSDEQYF	TRBD1	TRBV9	TRBJ2-7	.
TGTGCCAGCAGCTTAGCAGGGGCTGGGTACGAGCAGTACTTC	CASSLAGAGYEQYF	.	TRBV7-9	TRBJ2-7	.
TGCGCCAGCAGCTTGCCCGGAGCAGGAACTACTAACTATGGCTACACCTTC	CASSLPGAGTTNYGYTF	.	TRBV5-1	TRBJ1-2	.
TGTGCCAGCAGTTTGCGGTTATCCTCCTACGAGCAGTACTTC	CASSLRLSSYEQYF	.	TRBV28	TRBJ2-7	.
TGTGCCAGCAGCGCCCGACAGGGAGGCGAGCAGTACTTC	CASSARQGGEQYF	.	TRBV9	TRBJ2-7	.
TGTGCCAGCAGCTTACCAGGGATGTATGGCTACACCTTC	CASSLPGMYGYTF	.	TRBV11-2	TRBJ1-2	few
TGTGCCAGCAGCGGAGACAGGGGAAACACCGGGGAGCTGTTTTTT	CASSGDRGNTGELFF	TRBD1	TRBV9	TRBJ2-2	.
TGCGCCAGCAGCCAAGATTGGACTTTTACAGATACGCAGTATTTT	CASSQDWTFTDTQYF	.	TRBV4-3	TRBJ2-3	.
TGTGCCAGCAGCTTCAACCTTAACAGACACGAGCAGTACTTC	CASSFNLNRHEQYF	.	TRBV5-4	TRBJ2-7	.
TGCGCCAGCAGCCAAGACAGGGTGGTTTGGGAGACCCAGTACTTC	CASSQDRVVWETQYF	.	TRBV4-3	TRBJ2-5	.
TGTGCCAGCAGCCCGGGGACAGGGCCCTACGAGCAGTACTTC	CASSPGTGPYEQYF	TRBD1	TRBV14	TRBJ2-7	.
TGTGCCAGCAGCCCGGACAGATTGAACACTGAAGCTTTCTTT	CASSPDRLNTEAFF	.	TRBV7-9	TRBJ1-1	.
TGTGCCAGCAGTTTCGACCGGGGCATCGATTGGGAGGAGCTGTTTTTT	CASSFDRGIDWEELFF	.	TRBV6-5	TRBJ2-2	.
TGTGCCAGCAGTGAAAGGTCGGTAGCGGGGTACCAAGAGACCCAGTACTTC	CASSERSVAGYQETQYF	TRBD2	TRBV6-1	TRBJ2-5	.
TGTGCCAGCAGTTACTCAGCAGGCACTGAAGCTTTCTTT	CASSYSAGTEAFF	.	TRBV6-5	TRBJ1-1	.
TGCGCCAGCAGCGACCGTGGACAGGGCTATGGCTACACCTTC	CASSDRGQGYGYTF	TRBD1	TRBV4-3	TRBJ1-2	.